These 17 T cell receptor beta chains share one sample of origin, sequenced in a study of blood T cell repertoires in COVID-19. Assay used: immunoSEQ multiplex PCR; TCRdb lists only in-frame clones, some missing. This table holds 150,000 or so clones, about 89% found once. The specimen was peripheral blood. The source is a man in his fifties or sixties with acute or convalescent COVID-19.

The chain links TRBV18 to TRBJ1-5; 8 bases are shared with TRBD1. Germline CDR1 and CDR2: KGHSH and LQKENI. CDR3 length equals 15 residues. Losses at the gene ends were 3 bases for V and 5 bases for J; bases not matched to a gene: 6. CDR3 bases: TGTGCCAGCTCACCGCAGGACAGGGACCATCAGCCCCAGCATTTT. Translating it yields CASSPQDRDHQPQHF. The whole variable domain, filled in from reference TRBV18 and TRBJ1-5, reads NAGVMQNPRHLVRRRGQEARLRCSPMKGHSHVYWYRQLPEEGLKFMVYLQKENIIDESGMPKERFSAEFPKEGPSILRIQQVVRGDSAAYFCASSPQDRDHQPQHFGDGTRLSIL.

The chain combines TRBV10-2 with TRBJ2-3; 8 positions agree with TRBD1. CDR1 and CDR2 from the germline V gene are WSHSY and SAAADI. Trimming cost V 8 bases and J 0 bases; bases outside gene matches: 1. This CDR3 has 13 amino acids. The CDR3 DNA sequence: TGCGCCAGCGGGACAGGAAGCACAGATACGCAGTATTTT. This sequence encodes CASGTGSTDTQYF.

This rearrangement joins TRBV19 to TRBJ2-2; 11 bases agree with TRBD2. Trimming at V came to 5 bases and at J to 5 bases, leaving 10 bases not matched to a gene. Germline CDR1 and CDR2: LNHDA and SQIVND (reference sequence). The length of the CDR3 is 17 residues. The CDR3 DNA is TGTGCCAGTAGTGTCCAAGGGACTAGCGGAGGAACCGGGGAGCTGTTTTTT. Translation gives CASSVQGTSGGTGELFF.

The rearrangement uses TRBV15 and TRBJ2-4; the match to TRBD1 covers 9 bases. The V and J ends lost 0 bases and 1 base, in that order; junction bases with no gene match: 10. CDR3 length: 19 amino acids. Germline V gene data show CDR1 as LNHNV and CDR2 as YYDKDF (reference sequence). CDR3 in amino acids: CATSRERTGDPRAKNIQYF. DNA for the CDR3: TGTGCCACCAGCAGAGAACGGACAGGGGACCCGAGGGCCAAAAACATTCAGTACTTC.

CDR3 amino acids: CASSIRGASGANVLTF. CDR3 bases: TGTGCCAGTAGTATCCGTGGGGCGTCTGGGGCCAACGTCCTGACTTTC. This chain uses TRBV19 with TRBJ2-6; TRBD1 might be the D (5 bases). Per the germline V gene, CDR1 is LNHDA and CDR2 is SQIVND (reference sequence). V gave up 3 bases and J gave up 1 base, with 10 bases separating them. The CDR3 totals 16 residues. Full variable domain (rest looked up from reference TRBV19 and TRBJ2-6): DGGITQSPKYLFRKEGQNVTLSCEQNLNHDAMYWYRQDPGQGLRLIYYSQIVNDFQKGDIAEGYSVSREKKESFPLTVTSAQKNPTAFYLCASSIRGASGANVLTFGAGSRLTVL.

This clone showed up just once. The chain carries TRBV2 and TRBJ1-2; TRBD1 aligns across 7 bases. V dropped 10 bases and J dropped 4; count of bases not matched to a gene: 9. Per germline, CDR1 SNHLY and CDR2 FYNNEI. This CDR3 is built from 13 residues. This CDR3 is CATRGGQFYGYTF. The CDR3, as DNA: TGTGCCACCAGGGGGGGTCAGTTCTATGGCTACACCTTC. Full variable domain (rest looked up from reference TRBV2 and TRBJ1-2): EPEVTQTPSHQVTQMGQEVILRCVPISNHLYFYWYRQILGQKVEFLVSFYNNEISEKSEIFDDQFSVERPDGSNFTLKIRSTKLEDSAMYFCATRGGQFYGYTFGSGTRLTVV.

A single count supports this clone. This chain links TRBV28 with TRBJ2-3; 9 bases are a match to TRBD2. The length of the CDR3 is 17 residues. Trimming took 5 bases from V and 4 from J; bases not matched to a gene: 13. Germline CDR1 reads MDHEN; CDR2 reads SYDVKM. The DNA for the CDR3 is TGTGCCAGCAGTCCCAAAGGGGGCGGGGGGGCCGCAGATACGCAGTATTTT. Amino acids: CASSPKGGGGAADTQYF.

V gene TRBV4-1 combines with J gene TRBJ2-1, with TRBD2 identical over 14 bases. V lost 1 base to trimming and J lost 10 bases; unmatched junction nucleotides: 9. This CDR3 has 17 residues. Germline V CDR1 and CDR2: MGHRA, YSYEKL. CDR3 nucleotide sequence: TGCGCCAGCAGCCAAGTAAGACTAGCGGGGGGGCATCGCGAGCAGTTCTTC. It codes for CASSQVRLAGGHREQFF.

The chain has TRBV28 and TRBJ2-1; a weak D match, TRBD2 (6 bases). CDR3 length: 20 amino acids. The V and J ends lost 4 bases and 0 bases respectively, with 25 bases between them. CDR1 and CDR2 (germline): MDHEN, SYDVKM. This CDR3 reads CASSSIGLLGGPSSYNEQFF. The CDR3 coding sequence is TGTGCCAGCAGTTCGATTGGCCTTTTGGGGGGACCGAGCTCCTACAATGAGCAGTTCTTC.

This clone occurred a few times. This chain uses TRBV29-1 with TRBJ1-1; D is perhaps TRBD1 (6 bases). V was clipped by 7 bases and J by 7 bases, with 10 bases between them. This CDR3 contains 10 residues. Germline values: CDR1 SQVTM, CDR2 ANQGSEA. CDR3 region: CSGQEIEAFF. The CDR3 bases are TGCAGCGGACAGGAGATTGAAGCTTTCTTT.

This clone was counted between two and nine times. V is TRBV6-5 and J is TRBJ1-1, with 8 bases fitting TRBD1. CDR1 is MNHEY and CDR2 is SVGAGI in the germline V gene. The CDR3 loop spans 15 amino acids. The trim removed 8 bases at V and 0 bases at J, leaving 8 bases unmatched. The CDR3 sequence: CASRQGSPMNTEAFF. The CDR3 DNA is TGTGCCAGCCGACAGGGGAGCCCTATGAACACTGAAGCTTTCTTT.

J is TRBJ2-3 and V is TRBV3-1 (or the pseudogene TRBV3-2), with 13 bases lining up with TRBD2. Trimming removed 4 bases from V and 3 bases from J; junction bases left unmatched: 7. CDR3 size: 17 residues. Germline assignment: CDR1 LGHDT and CDR2 YNNKEL (reference sequence). The CDR3 nucleotides are TGTGCCAGCAGCCTAGGACTAGCGGGAGTTGGGACAGATACGCAGTATTTT. This translates into CASSLGLAGVGTDTQYF.

The rearrangement uses TRBV6-5 and TRBJ1-1; D unresolved. The V and J ends lost 11 bases and 1 base respectively, with 8 bases between them. Germline V gene sequence: CDR1 MNHEY, CDR2 SVGAGI. The CDR3 runs to 11 residues. The CDR3 coding sequence is TGTGCCTTACGGGGGAACACTGAAGCTTTCTTT. Translation gives CALRGNTEAFF.

This chain uses TRBV27 with TRBJ1-5, with 9 bases aligning to TRBD1. The length of the CDR3 is 15 residues. The germline gives CDR1 MNHEY, CDR2 SMNVEV (reference sequence). After removal of 3 bases from V and 3 bases from J, the junction contained 3 bases not matched to a gene. CDR3 residues: CASSFGQGINQPQHF. For the CDR3, the DNA is TGTGCCAGCAGTTTCGGACAGGGGATCAATCAGCCCCAGCATTTT.

The V gene is TRBV2, the J gene TRBJ1-4; no reliable D call. Trimming pared 2 bases from V and 3 bases from J, leaving 7 bases between. CDR1 is SNHLY and CDR2 is FYNNEI in the germline V gene. This CDR3 spans 14 amino acids. The CDR3 coding sequence is TGTGCCAGCAGTGAACCCCGGGCTAATGAAAAACTGTTTTTT. The encoded protein is CASSEPRANEKLFF.

This chain joins TRBV7-3 and TRBJ2-5, with 10 bases matching TRBD2. CDR3 length equals 18 residues. Germline V lookup: CDR1 SGHTA, CDR2 FQGTGA. V shed 5 bases, J shed 2 bases, and the junction held 14 bases outside the gene matches. This CDR3 reads CASSPRGAGGPGQETQYF. CDR3 nucleotide sequence: TGTGCCAGCAGCCCCCGAGGAGCGGGAGGGCCCGGGCAAGAGACCCAGTACTTC. Drawing the rest from reference TRBV7-3 and TRBJ2-5, the complete variable domain is GAGVSQTPSNKVTEKGKYVELRCDPISGHTALYWYRQSLGQGPEFLIYFQGTGAADDSGLPNDRFFAVRPEGSVSTLKIQRTERGDSAVYLCASSPRGAGGPGQETQYFGPGTRLLVL.

V and J are TRBV2 and TRBJ1-2, with TRBD1 identical over 8 bases. The germline V gene has CDR1 SNHLY and CDR2 FYNNEI. Trimming at V came to 4 bases and at J to 4 bases, leaving 5 bases not matched to a gene. The CDR3 contains 14 residues. The CDR3 DNA is TGTGCCAGCAGTGGACAGGGGATGTCCTATGGCTACACCTTC. Translated, it gives CASSGQGMSYGYTF.